This TCR beta chain was sequenced for a study of CD8 T cells in ankylosing spondylitis. Study outcomes and limitations: Fewer than ten highly homologous variants made up a TCR beta motif that seemed to typify ankylosing spondylitis blood. Reports of some motif variants in reactive arthritis synovial fluid and blood predate this one. The study looked at matched synovial fluid samples from ankylosing spondylitis patients. Disease-linked clones were reported to be significantly enriched there.

It was by quantitative 5'-RACE with molecular barcodes that TCR beta libraries were made. Via MiXCR, TCRdb re-called the 5' RACE reads, giving one row per CDR3 protein. The sample yields 700,000 or so distinct CDR3 sequences, around 20% seen once. In its sample, this clonotype was seen many times. The antigen remains undetermined. Trimming took 4 bases from V and 1 from J; bases not matched to a gene: 6. The germline V gene has CDR1 SGHDT and CDR2 YYEEEE. The length of the CDR3 is 16 residues. The genes are TRBV5-6 and TRBJ2-7; 12 bases are shared with TRBD2. The origin of this receptor is a male donor with ankylosing spondylitis. Material: blood, either unsorted or a sorted T cell fraction (not recorded which). CDR3 amino acids: CASSLRTSGVSYEQYF. In DNA form, the CDR3 reads TGTGCCAGCAGCCTCAGGACTAGCGGGGTTTCCTACGAGCAGTACTTC.